The source of this T cell receptor (beta chain) is a study of blood T cell repertoires in COVID-19 (dated by TCRdb to about 2020). Regarding the research as a whole: Samples from collaborators originated in the United States, Italy and Spain and spanned both the acute and convalescent phases of COVID-19. The prospective study material was composed of cDNA or gDNA derived from T cells, B-cell-depleted T cells, or PBMCs. The dataset comprised deeply sampled blood TCRbeta repertoires from subjects exposed to, actively infected with, or recovered from COVID-19. The repertoires were made available in a free public database intended to serve as a resource for research on the immune response to SARS-CoV-2. The samples were drawn from two sources: the first 160 participants of the ongoing ImmuneRACE study, and 950 to 1,500 subjects contributed by 6 global collaborators. Nearly every sample came with metadata listing a de-identified subject ID, COVID-19 status, age in years and sex. Where available, HLA class I and class II types were obtained from metadata supplied by the sample provider rather than from assay-based typing.

CDR1 and CDR2 were assigned from the germline V gene as MDHEN and SYDVKM. The CDR3 contains 14 residues, cysteine and phenylalanine counted. The retained sequence is limited to the CDR3, 42 bases, with the frame set at the first base. The junction carries 11 bases between V and J, which are trimmed by 3 bases and 5 bases respectively. The immunoSEQ Assay, a bias-controlled multiplex PCR, was used to amplify TCRbeta CDR3 regions from genomic DNA. The authors' pipeline ran thus. Within the assay, amplification of reference gene primers was used to estimate how many nucleated cells each sample contained. Sequence reads were collapsed and filtered to measure the absolute abundance of every unique TCRbeta CDR3 rearrangement. Productive Simpson clonality was computed per sample as the square root of Simpson's diversity index over productive rearrangements. TCRdb's version of the immuneACCESS table is confined to in-frame rearrangements and falls short of the full clone set. An unresolved V gene accounts for under half of the shortfall where checked; the remainder is of unknown origin. D and trimming come from the DNA, and the V and J calls and clone size come from that table. This sample holds around 110,000 clones; 82% were observed only once. The biggest ten clones account for 6.5% to 10% of the sample.

Study-level results and caveats: The quantity of clinical and demographic metadata differed by source and by participant and was supplied without curation.

The collaborating institutions used their own protocols to collect whole blood in K2EDTA tubes. For TCRbeta analysis, collaborators shipped samples in one of three forms: frozen whole blood, isolated PBMCs, or DNA extracted from either of those sample types. This clone was detected a few times. It has no known antigen specificity. Base quality data are lacking; no much larger clone is found one base away. What was sequenced was peripheral blood. The TCR originated in a man between 65 and 79 years old with acute or convalescent COVID-19. The chain uses TRBV28 and TRBJ1-5, with TRBD1 perhaps the D gene, on 5 matching bases. For the CDR3, the sequence is CASSFAGIDQPQHF. The DNA is TGTGCCAGCAGTTTCGCAGGGATTGATCAGCCCCAGCATTTT.